This T cell receptor (beta chain) was documented in a study of blood T cell repertoires in COVID-19. Study as a whole: Sources were T cells, B-cell-depleted T cells, or PBMCs; the material itself was cDNA or gDNA.

The CDR3 has 15 residues. CDR1 and CDR2 from the germline V gene are MGHRA and YSYEKL. The germline V and J ends were trimmed by 0 bases and 0 bases, with 6 bases remaining between them. Profiled with immunoSEQ multiplex PCR; TCRdb holds only in-frame clones, not every one. The sample shows about 94,000 clones, 84% of them seen only once. Sequenced sample: peripheral blood. The sequence came from a man between 60 and 75 years old with acute or convalescent COVID-19. The rearrangement links TRBV4-1 to TRBJ2-4, with unresolved D. DNA for the CDR3: TGCGCCAGCAGCCAAGATCCTCTAGCCAAAAACATTCAGTACTTC. Its protein product is CASSQDPLAKNIQYF.